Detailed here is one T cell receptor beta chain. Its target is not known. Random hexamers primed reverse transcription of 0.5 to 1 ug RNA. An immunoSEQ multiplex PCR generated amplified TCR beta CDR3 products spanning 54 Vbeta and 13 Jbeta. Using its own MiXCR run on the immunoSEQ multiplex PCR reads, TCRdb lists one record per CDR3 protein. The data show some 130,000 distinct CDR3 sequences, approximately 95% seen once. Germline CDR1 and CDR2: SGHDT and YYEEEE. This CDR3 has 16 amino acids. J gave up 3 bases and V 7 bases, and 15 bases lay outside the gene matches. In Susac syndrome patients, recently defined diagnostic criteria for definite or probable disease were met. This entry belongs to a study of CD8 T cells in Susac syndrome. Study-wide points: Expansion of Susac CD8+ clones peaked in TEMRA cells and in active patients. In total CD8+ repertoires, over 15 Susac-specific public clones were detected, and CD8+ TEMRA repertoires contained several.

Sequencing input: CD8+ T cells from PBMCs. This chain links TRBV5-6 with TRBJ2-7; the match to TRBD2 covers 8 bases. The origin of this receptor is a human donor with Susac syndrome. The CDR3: CASALEGSGGGYEQYF. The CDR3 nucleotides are TGTGCCAGCGCCCTGGAGGGAAGCGGGGGTGGCTACGAGCAGTACTTC. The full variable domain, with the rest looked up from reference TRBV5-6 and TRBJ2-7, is DAGVTQSPTHLIKTRGQQVTLRCSPKSGHDTVSWYQQALGQGPQFIFQYYEEEERQRGNFPDRFSGHQFPNYSSELNVNALLLGDSALYLCASALEGSGGGYEQYFGPGTRLTVT.